One and the same sample provided the 7 T cell receptor beta chains below, sequenced in a study of T cell clonality in common variable immunodeficiency. Study outcomes and limitations: Fewer deletions and N-nucleotide insertions were reportedly seen in common variable immunodeficiency TCR beta sequences.

This table comes from immunoSEQ multiplex PCR, and its TCRdb copy is limited to in-frame clones, with some not included. Observed are about 28,000 clones, no singletons, with the top ten taking under 4%. Antigen specificity for these receptors is unknown. Sequencing input: peripheral blood mononuclear cells. The source of these receptors is a human donor with common variable immunodeficiency.

This clone came up many times. From the germline J gene comes the end of the CDR3, since the read stops 3 residues before it. The chain is built from TRBV19 and TRBJ1-2, with 8 bases identical to TRBD1. Germline CDR1 reads LNHDA; CDR2 reads SQIVND (reference sequence). The CDR3 contains 13 residues. The trim removed 4 bases at V and 3 bases at J, leaving 1 base unmatched. CDR3 residues: CASSKDRDYGYTF. Incomplete CDR3 DNA: TGTGCCAGTAGTAAGGACAGGGACTATGGC.

Comments on this clone: The read ends 3 residues shy of where the CDR3 ends; the end is completed using the germline J gene. The rearrangement uses TRBV19 and TRBJ2-3, with 9 bases that match TRBD1. CDR1 and CDR2 from the germline V gene are LNHDA and SQIVND (reference sequence). The V segment lost 3 bases and the J segment 0 bases; nucleotides outside the gene matches: 1. The CDR3 is 15 amino acids. CDR3 protein: CASSMGTGSTDTQYF. CDR3 DNA (partial): TGTGCCAGTAGTATGGGGACAGGGAGCACAGATACG. The full variable domain, its missing parts supplied by reference TRBV19 and TRBJ2-3, is DGGITQSPKYLFRKEGQNVTLSCEQNLNHDAMYWYRQDPGQGLRLIYYSQIVNDFQKGDIAEGYSVSREKKESFPLTVTSAQKNPTAFYLCASSMGTGSTDTQYFGPGTRLTVL.

This clone was observed a handful of times. The CDR3 end falls 3 residues outside the read, so it is completed with the germline J gene. The chain carries TRBV19 and TRBJ1-2; 11 nucleotides match TRBD1. The length of the CDR3 is 14 residues. Germline V gene lookup returns CDR1 LNHDA and CDR2 SQIVND (reference sequence). V lost 5 bases and J lost 7; bases outside the gene matches: 6. The CDR3 DNA, read in part, is TGTGCCAGTAGTCAGGACAGGGGGCCGGGTGGC. It specifies CASSQDRGPGG. In full, the CDR3 reads CASSQDRGPGGYTF.

The sample holds many counts of this clone. The observed sequence ends 3 residues before the CDR3 terminus, with the missing tail filled in from the germline J gene. The chain employs TRBV2 and TRBJ1-4; D remains unclear. The CDR3 loop spans 15 amino acids. The germline V and J ends were trimmed by 4 bases and 0 bases, with 9 bases remaining between them. From germline, CDR1 is SNHLY and CDR2 FYNNEI. CDR3 bases read: TGTGCCAGCAGTGCCGGGGATGCAACTAATGAAAAA. Residues: CASSAGDATNEK. The full CDR3 reads CASSAGDATNEKLFF.

About this clone: The read finishes 3 residues shy of the CDR3 end, and the germline J gene is used to complete it. The rearrangement uses TRBV30 and TRBJ1-6; TRBD1 aligns across 10 bases. Germline values: CDR1 GTSNPN, CDR2 SVGIG (reference sequence). The ends lost 1 base at V and 9 bases at J; junction bases unmatched: 3. The CDR3 runs 14 residues. This CDR3 is CAWSAGTGASPLHF. The CDR3 DNA, read in part, is TGTGCCTGGAGTGCCGGGACAGGGGCTTCACCC.

As concerns this clone: The read ends 3 residues early relative to the CDR3; the germline J gene fills the gap. V usage is TRBV7-6 and J usage is TRBJ2-1; 8 nucleotides agree with TRBD2. Germline V lookup: CDR1 SGHVS, CDR2 FNYEAQ. The V segment lost 1 base and the J segment 3 bases; nucleotides outside the gene matches: 5. The CDR3 totals 16 residues. The CDR3 bases that were read are TGTGCCAGCAGCTTAGAAAGTAGCGGGGTCTACAATGAG. As protein: CASSLESSGVYNE. The full CDR3 protein reads CASSLESSGVYNEQFF.

On this clone: Read data end 3 residues before the CDR3 end; the end is taken from the germline J gene. This sequence joins TRBV19 and TRBJ1-5; 8 bases match TRBD1. The CDR3 is 15 residues long. The junction had 8 bases not matched to a gene; V was cut back by 4 bases and J by 6 bases. Germline CDR1 is LNHDA and CDR2 is SQIVND (reference sequence). The sequenced part of the CDR3 DNA is TGTGCCAGTAGTACCCCGGACAGGGAAAGTCAGCCC. It is translated as CASSTPDRESQP. The CDR3, in full, reads CASSTPDRESQPQHF.